A single sample is the source of the 31 T cell receptor beta chains below, sequenced in a study of cytomegalovirus exposure and HLA in healthy donors. The PCR contained 60 Vbeta and 13 Jbeta primers. Measured with immunoSEQ multiplex PCR; TCRdb has only the in-frame clones, and not every one. The table has tens of thousands of clones, roughly 70% seen once. Material: PBMCs. All receptors derive from a woman between 50 and 59 years old in good health and CMV-seropositive.

J is TRBJ2-5 and V is TRBV2; TRBD2 matches at 7 bases. The V and J ends lost 5 bases and 7 bases, in that order; junction bases with no gene match: 13. The CDR3 extends over 15 amino acids. Per the germline V gene, CDR1 is SNHLY and CDR2 is FYNNEI. In nucleotides, the CDR3 is TGTGCCAGCAGTCAACGGGGCGGGGGACTGGCGACCCAGTACTTC. Its protein is CASSQRGGGLATQYF.

The rearrangement uses TRBV7-6 and TRBJ1-2, with a weak D call TRBD1 (5 bases). The CDR3 loop spans 18 amino acids. Germline V gene lookup returns CDR1 SGHVS and CDR2 FNYEAQ. V was cut by 4 bases and J by 8 bases, with 29 bases left in between. CDR3 DNA: TGTGCCAGCAGCTCAAATGTCGGGGGGTTAGGGACGGAGGAGGGCTACACCTTC. It codes for CASSSNVGGLGTEEGYTF.

This chain connects TRBV9 to TRBJ2-7; the D gene is possibly TRBD2 (6 bases). The germline CDR1 and CDR2 sequences are SGDLS and YYNGEE. The CDR3 consists of 16 residues. V lost 4 bases, J lost 6 bases, and 23 bases lay in between. The CDR3 spells CASSLRSGRAVSEQYF. The CDR3 region has the DNA TGTGCCAGCAGCCTAAGAAGCGGGCGCGCGGTGAGCGAGCAGTACTTC.

CDR3 sequence: CASSLGTPREDTQYF. The CDR3 DNA reads TGCGCCAGCAGCTTGGGGACTCCGCGGGAAGATACGCAGTATTTT. The gene calls are TRBV5-1 and TRBJ2-3, with TRBD2 as a possible D gene (6 bases). The V end was cut by 0 bases, the J end by 5 bases, with 13 bases between. The V gene's germline CDR1 is SGHRS and CDR2 YFSETQ. The length of the CDR3 is 15 residues.

This clone was seen a handful of times. This chain joins TRBV4-3 and TRBJ2-2; 8 bases line up with TRBD2. J gave up 6 bases and V 4 bases, and 10 bases lay outside the gene matches. The CDR3 is 16 residues long. Germline-derived CDR1 and CDR2 are LGHNA and YSLEER. DNA for the CDR3: TGCGCCAGCAGCCTCCGGCCAGCGGGGGAGGCCGGGGAGCTGTTTTTT. It translates to CASSLRPAGEAGELFF.

This chain uses TRBV2 with TRBJ1-2, with D unclear. The germline V gene has CDR1 SNHLY and CDR2 FYNNEI. V was cut by 7 bases and J by 9 bases, with 18 bases left in between. CDR3 length equals 13 residues. CDR3 nucleotides: TGTGCCAGCACCTTCAAGGAGGAGGGTCGCTACACCTTC. This codes for CASTFKEEGRYTF. The whole variable domain, filled in from reference TRBV2 and TRBJ1-2, reads EPEVTQTPSHQVTQMGQEVILRCVPISNHLYFYWYRQILGQKVEFLVSFYNNEISEKSEIFDDQFSVERPDGSNFTLKIRSTKLEDSAMYFCASTFKEEGRYTFGSGTRLTVV.

This clone was counted once. The genes are TRBV6-1 and TRBJ1-2, with D unresolved. Trimming pared 5 bases from V and 7 bases from J, leaving 11 bases between. Germline V gives CDR1 MNHNS, CDR2 SASEGT. The CDR3 extends over 12 amino acids. This CDR3 reads CASSWEGFGYTF. The CDR3 bases are TGTGCCAGCAGTTGGGAGGGTTTTGGCTACACCTTC.

The rearrangement links TRBV7-2 to TRBJ1-3, with a possible D match to TRBD1 (5 bases). With 2 bases removed from V and 4 bases from J, the gap between germline ends came to 12 bases. This CDR3 has 15 amino acids. Germline lookup yields CDR1 SGHTA and CDR2 FQGNSA. For the CDR3, the DNA is TGTGCCAGCAGCTTAATGGGGCCAGGCGGAAACACCATATATTTT. As protein: CASSLMGPGGNTIYF. The full variable domain, with the rest looked up from reference TRBV7-2 and TRBJ1-3, is GAGVSQSPSNKVTEKGKDVELRCDPISGHTALYWYRQSLGQGLEFLIYFQGNSAPDKSGLPSDRFSAERTGGSVSTLTIQRTQQEDSAVYLCASSLMGPGGNTIYFGEGSWLTVV.

This chain links TRBV27 with TRBJ2-6; D unresolved. CDR1 is MNHEY, CDR2 SMNVEV, per germline (reference sequence). Trimming left V 6 bases short and J 0 bases short, with 12 bases between. CDR3 length equals 16 residues. CDR3 loop: CASRSVPFSGANVLTF. DNA for the CDR3: TGTGCCAGCAGGAGTGTCCCTTTCTCTGGGGCCAACGTCCTGACTTTC.

This chain joins TRBV5-1 and TRBJ2-3; D not certain. The CDR3 extends over 12 amino acids. V was cut by 1 base and J by 4 bases, with 4 bases left in between. Looked up from germline, CDR1 is SGHRS and CDR2 is YFSETQ. CDR3 region: CASSLSSDTQYF. The CDR3 nucleotides read TGCGCCAGCAGCTTGAGCTCAGATACGCAGTATTTT.

The CDR3 here is CAWRGQGLGEQYF. The CDR3 DNA reads as TGTGCCTGGAGAGGACAGGGTCTTGGTGAGCAGTACTTC. This rearrangement joins TRBV30 to TRBJ2-5; the match to TRBD1 covers 8 bases. Losses at the gene ends were 3 bases for V and 11 bases for J; bases not matched to a gene: 11. This CDR3 comprises 13 residues. Germline V gene sequence: CDR1 GTSNPN, CDR2 SVGIG (reference sequence).

The chain carries TRBV28 and TRBJ2-7; D unresolved. V lost 4 bases, J lost 8 bases, and 12 bases lay in between. This CDR3 has 12 amino acids. Per germline, CDR1 MDHEN and CDR2 SYDVKM. For the CDR3, the DNA is TGTGCCAGCAGTTCGCCGGGTGCGAAGCAGTACTTC. Translation gives CASSSPGAKQYF.

This chain uses TRBV28 with TRBJ2-7; 8 bases map to TRBD2. The CDR3 has 15 amino acids. J gave up 0 bases and V 4 bases, and 5 bases lay outside the gene matches. The germline CDR1 and CDR2 sequences are MDHEN and SYDVKM. CDR3 nucleotides: TGTGCCAGCAGTTCCCCGAGCGGGAGCTCCTACGAGCAGTACTTC. Protein sequence: CASSSPSGSSYEQYF.

The table lists this clone with a count of one. The chain recombines TRBV7-6 with TRBJ2-3; no reliable D call. The CDR3 contains 12 residues. The V and J ends lost 5 bases and 1 base respectively, with 4 bases between them. Germline values: CDR1 SGHVS, CDR2 FNYEAQ. This CDR3 reads CASSRGTDTQYF. Written as DNA, the CDR3 is TGTGCCAGCAGCCGTGGCACAGATACGCAGTATTTT.

This clone showed up just a few times. This rearrangement joins TRBV2 to TRBJ2-5; 7 bases match TRBD1. V shed 6 bases and J 2 bases; nucleotides not matched to a gene: 9. This CDR3 region has 15 residues. Germline loops: CDR1 SNHLY, CDR2 FYNNEI. The CDR3 here is CASSGDREYQETQYF. The CDR3 coding sequence is TGTGCCAGCAGCGGGGACAGAGAGTATCAAGAGACCCAGTACTTC.

J is TRBJ1-4 and V is TRBV19; 11 nucleotides agree with TRBD1. The CDR3 is 14 amino acids. After removal of 5 bases from V and 8 bases from J, the junction contained 4 bases not matched to a gene. Germline CDR1 is LNHDA and CDR2 is SQIVND (reference sequence). The chain's CDR3 is CASSLDRGLEKLFF. CDR3 DNA sequence: TGTGCCAGTAGTCTGGACAGGGGGCTCGAAAAACTGTTTTTT. Full variable domain (remainder filled in from reference TRBV19 and TRBJ1-4): DGGITQSPKYLFRKEGQNVTLSCEQNLNHDAMYWYRQDPGQGLRLIYYSQIVNDFQKGDIAEGYSVSREKKESFPLTVTSAQKNPTAFYLCASSLDRGLEKLFFGSGTQLSVL.

The chain couples TRBV5-4 to TRBJ2-7; D is possibly TRBD2 (5 bases). This CDR3 spans 13 amino acids. Germline loops: CDR1 SGHNT, CDR2 YYREEE (reference sequence). The ends were cut back, 0 bases at V and 3 bases at J, with 7 bases in the middle. The CDR3 region has the DNA TGTGCCAGCAGCTTGGGAGGAGGCTACGAGCAGTACTTC. This gives the protein CASSLGGGYEQYF.

The J gene is TRBJ2-7, the V gene TRBV19; D is undetermined. Germline CDR1 and CDR2: LNHDA and SQIVND (reference sequence). The CDR3 runs 14 residues. The ends were cut back, 3 bases at V and 2 bases at J, with 11 bases in the middle. The CDR3 DNA sequence: TGTGCCAGTAGTATTGGGCCCGTTACCTACGAGCAGTACTTC. Translation: CASSIGPVTYEQYF.

The chain combines TRBV18 with TRBJ1-5, with D uncertain. Germline V CDR1 and CDR2: KGHSH, LQKENI. The CDR3 covers 18 residues. V lost 1 base to trimming and J lost 6 bases, with 22 bases between them. The CDR3 coding sequence is TGTGCCAGCTCACCACGAGGGCCACCATCTCCTGGCGGTCAGCCCCAGCATTTT. Its protein is CASSPRGPPSPGGQPQHF.

J is TRBJ1-1 and V is TRBV7-2; D possibly corresponds to TRBD1 (6 bases). The ends were cut back, 5 bases at V and 4 bases at J, with 14 bases in the middle. The germline gives CDR1 SGHTA, CDR2 FQGNSA. CDR3 size: 14 residues. CDR3 sequence (DNA): TGTGCCAGCAGCCTCGGCAGGGGTAGCACTGAAGCTTTCTTT. This codes for CASSLGRGSTEAFF.

This clone was seen a single time. V usage is TRBV6-6 and J usage is TRBJ1-2, with D hard to call. Between the trimmed V and J ends, which lost 7 bases and 6 bases, there was a span of 12 bases. Germline V gene lookup returns CDR1 MNHNY and CDR2 SVGAGI (reference sequence). This CDR3 comprises 12 residues. CDR3 residues: CASKGGGNGYTF. The CDR3 DNA follows: TGTGCCAGCAAGGGTGGAGGGAATGGCTACACCTTC.

The chain couples TRBV7-2 to TRBJ1-5, with 7 bases fitting TRBD1. The CDR3 is made up of 16 amino acids. V lost 4 bases, J lost 1 base, and 7 bases stayed unmatched. Germline lookup yields CDR1 SGHTA and CDR2 FQGNSA. CDR3 amino acids: CASSSRGGTSNQPQHF. CDR3 bases: TGTGCCAGCAGCTCCCGAGGGGGCACCAGCAATCAGCCCCAGCATTTT.

The rearrangement links TRBV5-1 to TRBJ2-5, with D tentatively TRBD1 (5 bases). Germline CDR1 reads SGHRS; CDR2 reads YFSETQ. Trimming took 0 bases from V and 5 from J, leaving 14 bases between them. The CDR3 runs to 15 residues. The CDR3 reads CASSLASGAGETQYF. DNA for the CDR3: TGCGCCAGCAGCTTGGCCTCGGGTGCAGGGGAGACCCAGTACTTC.

The chain couples TRBV9 to TRBJ2-1, with 14 bases fitting TRBD2. Germline CDR1 is SGDLS and CDR2 is YYNGEE. V lost 4 bases, J lost 0 bases, and 6 bases stayed unmatched. This CDR3 contains 18 residues. DNA for the CDR3: TGTGCCAGCAGCCGGACTAGCGGGGGGTTCAGCTCCTACAATGAGCAGTTCTTC. As protein: CASSRTSGGFSSYNEQFF. The whole variable domain, remainder taken from reference TRBV9 and TRBJ2-1, is DSGVTQTPKHLITATGQRVTLRCSPRSGDLSVYWYQQSLDQGLQFLIQYYNGEERAKGNILERFSAQQFPDLHSELNLSSLELGDSALYFCASSRTSGGFSSYNEQFFGPGTRLTVL.

The V and J genes are TRBV11-3 and TRBJ1-1, with 9 positions matching TRBD1. CDR1 SGHNT and CDR2 YENEEA come from the germline V gene. V gave up 5 bases and J gave up 13 bases; unmatched junction bases: 8. The length of the CDR3 is 12 residues. CDR3 sequence reads: CASSKRGQGVFF. CDR3 coding DNA: TGTGCCAGCAGCAAGCGGGGACAGGGAGTTTTCTTT.

The V call is TRBV29-1, the J call TRBJ1-2; D is unresolved. Germline V CDR1 and CDR2: SQVTM, ANQGSEA. Trimming took off 2 bases at V and 7 bases at J, with 14 bases between the two ends. This CDR3 contains 13 residues. The DNA of the CDR3 is TGCAGCGTTGAAAGACTCATCCTCGGTGGCTACACCTTC. Its protein is CSVERLILGGYTF.

The chain uses TRBV9 and TRBJ2-1; 11 nucleotides match TRBD2. After removal of 3 bases from V and 4 bases from J, the junction contained 6 bases not matched to a gene. This CDR3 spans 16 amino acids. Germline CDR1 and CDR2: SGDLS and YYNGEE. In DNA form, the CDR3 reads TGTGCCAGCAGCGGGGTAGCGGGAGGGACGTACAATGAGCAGTTCTTC. Its protein is CASSGVAGGTYNEQFF. The entire variable domain, with the rest obtained from reference TRBV9 and TRBJ2-1, is as follows: DSGVTQTPKHLITATGQRVTLRCSPRSGDLSVYWYQQSLDQGLQFLIQYYNGEERAKGNILERFSAQQFPDLHSELNLSSLELGDSALYFCASSGVAGGTYNEQFFGPGTRLTVL.

This clone was picked up a small number of times. V usage is TRBV7-3 and J usage is TRBJ1-1; D call uncertain. The V end was cut by 1 base, the J end by 2 bases, with 5 bases between. Germline V gene lookup returns CDR1 SGHTA and CDR2 FQGTGA. The CDR3 contains 13 residues. CDR3 in DNA: TGTGCCAGCAGCTTAAAAACTAACACTGAAGCTTTCTTT. Translating it yields CASSLKTNTEAFF.

The chain carries TRBV5-1 and TRBJ2-1, with D possibly TRBD1 on 5 matching bases. The CDR3 contains 13 residues. Trimming took 4 bases from V and 11 from J, leaving 16 bases between them. Germline lookup yields CDR1 SGHRS and CDR2 YFSETQ. The CDR3 DNA reads TGCGCCAGCAGCGGTGACAGTGGTTGGAAGCAGTTCTTC. Its protein is CASSGDSGWKQFF.

The chain is built from TRBV12-5 and TRBJ1-1; maybe TRBD1 (5 bases). The CDR3 sequence is 12 residues long. The germline V gene has CDR1 LGHNT and CDR2 FRNRAP. The V end was cut by 4 bases, the J end by 3 bases, with 6 bases between. CDR3 nucleotides: TGTGCTAGTGGTTGGGGGGACACTGAAGCTTTCTTT. Protein sequence: CASGWGDTEAFF.

This clone showed up just once. The chain recombines TRBV7-2 with TRBJ2-6; no reliable D call. In germline, CDR1 is SGHTA, CDR2 FQGNSA. The CDR3 totals 16 residues. Deletions cut 5 bases from V and 0 bases from J, with 11 bases between. As DNA, the CDR3 is TGTGCCAGCAGCCTAAGACTGGACTCTGGGGCCAACGTCCTGACTTTC. The encoded protein is CASSLRLDSGANVLTF. Full variable domain (remainder filled in from reference TRBV7-2 and TRBJ2-6): GAGVSQSPSNKVTEKGKDVELRCDPISGHTALYWYRQSLGQGLEFLIYFQGNSAPDKSGLPSDRFSAERTGGSVSTLTIQRTQQEDSAVYLCASSLRLDSGANVLTFGAGSRLTVL.